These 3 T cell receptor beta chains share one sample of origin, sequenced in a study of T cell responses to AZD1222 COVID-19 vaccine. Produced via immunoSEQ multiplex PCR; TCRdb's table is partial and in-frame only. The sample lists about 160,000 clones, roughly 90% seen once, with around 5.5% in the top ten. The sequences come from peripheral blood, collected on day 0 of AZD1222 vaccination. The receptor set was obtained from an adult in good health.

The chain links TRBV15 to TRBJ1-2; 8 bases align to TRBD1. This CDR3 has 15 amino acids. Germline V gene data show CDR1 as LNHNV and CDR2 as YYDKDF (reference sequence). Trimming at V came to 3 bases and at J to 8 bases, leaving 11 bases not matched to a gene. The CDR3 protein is CATSRRSTGEDGYTF. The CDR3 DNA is TGTGCCACCAGCAGGCGATCGACAGGGGAGGACGGCTACACCTTC.

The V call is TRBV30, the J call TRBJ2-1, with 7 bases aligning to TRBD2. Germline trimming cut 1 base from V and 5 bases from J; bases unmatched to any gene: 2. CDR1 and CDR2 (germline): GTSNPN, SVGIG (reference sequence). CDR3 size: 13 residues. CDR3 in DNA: TGTGCCTGGAGTGCTCTAGCGGACAATGAGCAGTTCTTC. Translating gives CAWSALADNEQFF.

The CDR3 DNA is TGTGCCAGCAGCTTGACCCACGGAGCCTCCTACGAGCAGTACTTC. This sequence encodes CASSLTHGASYEQYF. The chain employs TRBV5-5 and TRBJ2-7; D unclear. In germline, CDR1 is SGHKS, CDR2 YYEKEE (reference sequence). The CDR3 is made up of 15 amino acids. V was trimmed by 1 base and J by 0 bases, leaving 11 bases between them.